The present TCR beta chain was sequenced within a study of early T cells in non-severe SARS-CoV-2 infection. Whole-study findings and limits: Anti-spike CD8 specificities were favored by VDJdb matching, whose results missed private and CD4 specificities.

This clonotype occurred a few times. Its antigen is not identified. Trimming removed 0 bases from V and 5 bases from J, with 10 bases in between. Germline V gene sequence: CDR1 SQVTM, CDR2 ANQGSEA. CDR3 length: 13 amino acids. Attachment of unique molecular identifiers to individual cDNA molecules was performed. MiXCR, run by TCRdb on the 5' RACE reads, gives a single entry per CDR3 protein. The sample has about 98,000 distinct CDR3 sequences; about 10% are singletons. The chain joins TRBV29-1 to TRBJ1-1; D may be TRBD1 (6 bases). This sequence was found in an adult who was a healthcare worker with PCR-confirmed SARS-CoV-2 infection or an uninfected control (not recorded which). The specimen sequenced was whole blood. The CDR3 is CSVEDWRGTEAFF. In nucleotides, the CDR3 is TGCAGCGTTGAAGATTGGAGGGGGACTGAAGCTTTCTTT.